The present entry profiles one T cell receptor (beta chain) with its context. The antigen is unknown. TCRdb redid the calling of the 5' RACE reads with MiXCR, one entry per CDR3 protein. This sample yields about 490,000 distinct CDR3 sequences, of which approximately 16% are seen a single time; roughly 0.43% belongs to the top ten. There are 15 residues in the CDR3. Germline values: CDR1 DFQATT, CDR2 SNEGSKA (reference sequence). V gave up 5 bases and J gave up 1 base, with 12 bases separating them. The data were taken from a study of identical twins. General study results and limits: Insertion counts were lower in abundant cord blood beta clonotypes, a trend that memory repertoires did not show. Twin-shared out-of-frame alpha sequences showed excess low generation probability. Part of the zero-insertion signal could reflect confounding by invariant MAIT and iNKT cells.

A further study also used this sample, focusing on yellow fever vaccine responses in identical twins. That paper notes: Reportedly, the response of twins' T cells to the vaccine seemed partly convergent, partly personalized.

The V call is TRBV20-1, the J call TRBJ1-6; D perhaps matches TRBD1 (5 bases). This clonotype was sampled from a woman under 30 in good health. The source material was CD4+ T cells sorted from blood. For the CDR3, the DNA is TGCAGTGCTGCTACAGGAGGGTCCTATAATTCACCCCTCCACTTT. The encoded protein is CSAATGGSYNSPLHF.